This T cell receptor (beta chain) was documented in a study of T-cell memory formation after mild COVID-19 (dated by TCRdb to about 2021). Concerning the study at large: Most TCR sequence clusters were specific to one of the two donors. Two young, previously healthy adult volunteers made up the cohort, one male and one female. T-cell clones expanding and contracting after mild COVID-19 in two donors were tracked by longitudinal TCRalpha and TCRbeta repertoire sequencing. Summary of the overall study and its limitations: Clones that contracted from day 15 to 85 showed balanced CD4/CD8 phenotypes, whereas a second wave of clones that expanded from day 15 to 37 leaned towards CD4+. Contracting CD4+ clones were located mainly in the CM and EM memory subsets, whereas CD8+ clones were found to be enriched in EMRA. The second-wave clones that peaked on day 37 were not confirmed to be SARS-CoV-2 specific. The study covered only a couple of mild cases, and larger cohorts including severe cases with pre-infection samples were considered necessary. Some responding clones were detected in pre-infection memory, suggesting pre-existing cross-reactive memory T cells joined the SARS-CoV-2 response.

PBMCs were isolated by Ficoll-Paque density gradient centrifugation. This clonotype was observed a few times. The antigen it recognizes is unknown. It has no much larger one-base neighbor in the sample; base qualities were not kept. Reads for this sample came from an Illumina NovaSeq 6000. cDNA libraries for TCRalpha and TCRbeta were prepared by 5'RACE using constant-segment primers, with sample barcodes and unique molecular identifiers added. Trizol reagent was used to extract RNA from every sample. The libraries were amplified in two PCR steps, and the second step added a second sample barcode and Illumina TruSeq adapters. Sequencing of libraries was performed on an Illumina NovaSeq with 2 x 150 bp paired-end reads. For the original study's pipeline: With migec v1.2.7, reads were demultiplexed and then collapsed into UMI-guided consensus sequences. Using mixcr v2.1.11, the UMI consensuses were aligned to TRA and TRB V and J templates and assembled into clonotypes. Clonotypes were classified as expanded or contracted when called significant by both edgeR and NoisET, with noise models trained on biological replicates. For edgeR calls, the cutoffs were a false discovery rate-adjusted p below 0.01 and a log2 fold-change threshold of 1. As an exploratory analysis of dynamics, max-normalized trajectories of the 1000 most abundant clonotypes were examined by PCA with hierarchical clustering. Separately sequenced CD4+ and CD8+ repertoires were used to assign the CD4 or CD8 phenotype of responding clones. TCRdb passed the public sequencing reads through fastp at Q25 and MiXCR, retaining productive beta sequences. Here each entry gathers all rows of one CDR3 protein and keeps the most common genes and DNA. The V and J calls reflect TCRdb's pipeline rather than the authors' work. The sample table records roughly 190,000 distinct CDR3 sequences; more than 25% of these occur just once. Together, the top ten hold over 9.5% of the sample.

The CDR3 numbers 12 residues from cysteine through phenylalanine. CDR3 DNA is the only sequence kept; it has 36 bases, read in frame from the first base. Per the germline V gene, SGHVS is the CDR1 and FQNEAQ is the CDR2. After removal of 3 bases from V and 11 bases from J, the junction retains 6 bases not matched to a gene. This sequence uses TRBV7-8 and TRBJ1-1; the junction holds 7 bases that match TRBD1. This receptor was taken from an adult woman who had mild COVID-19 (a few samples of this study predate the infection). The sample titles of this study are shuffled in the database, so cell type and time point are left out; the donor was told from shared clones. The source material was PBMCs or a T cell subset sorted from them (not recorded which). The DNA reads TGTGCCAGCAGCTTTACAGGGGCGATCGCTTTCTTT. The resulting protein is CASSFTGAIAFF. The CDR3 plus the reference TRBV7-8 and TRBJ1-1 genes for the other parts give the full variable domain: GAGVSQSPRYKVAKRGQDVALRCDPISGHVSLFWYQQALGQGPEFLTYFQNEAQLDKSGLPSDRFFAERPEGSVSTLKIQRTQQEDSAVYLCASSFTGAIAFFGQGTRLTVV.